This passage covers 21 T cell receptor beta chains from one sample sequenced in a study of human T cells and chemical hapten exposure. TCRdb passed the RACE reads through MiXCR, listing each CDR3 protein once. The repertoire includes around 380,000 distinct CDR3 sequences, roughly 6% of them detected once, and around 8.8% sits in the top ten. As to time point: pre-sensitization, week 0. This sample's treatment: therapeutic diphenylcyclopropenone sensitization with weekly scalp DPC. This sample comprised whole blood, obtained in connection with sensitization to the hapten diphenylcyclopropenone (DPC). These receptors were collected from a woman between 18 and 29 years old with alopecia areata. Some clones in this sample may be carry-over from other donors' samples.

This clonotype was detected only a few times. The rearrangement uses TRBV6-1 and TRBJ1-1; D is possibly TRBD1 (6 bases). The length of the CDR3 is 13 residues. Per the germline V gene, CDR1 is MNHNS and CDR2 is SASEGT. V was clipped by 1 base and J by 3 bases, with 6 bases between them. CDR3 protein: CASSEDRDTEAFF. The CDR3 nucleotides are TGTGCCAGCAGTGAAGACAGGGACACTGAAGCTTTCTTT.

This clonotype was observed a few times. The genes are TRBV10-3 and TRBJ2-6; D is perhaps TRBD2 (6 bases). Trimming stripped 0 bases from V and 1 base from J, with 16 bases between. The CDR3 extends over 19 amino acids. The germline V gene has CDR1 ENHRY and CDR2 SYGVKD. CDR3 residues: CAISESGGRNDSGANVLTF. The CDR3 DNA sequence: TGTGCCATCAGTGAGTCGGGGGGACGGAACGATTCTGGGGCCAACGTCCTGACTTTC.

This clonotype was observed many times. The chain carries TRBV3-1 and TRBJ2-1, with 8 bases matching TRBD2. The germline V gene has CDR1 LGHDT and CDR2 YNNKEL (reference sequence). The length of the CDR3 is 14 residues. After removal of 11 bases from V and 5 bases from J, the junction contained 11 bases not matched to a gene. This chain's CDR3 is CAAGRGEVDNEQFF. Here the CDR3 DNA reads TGTGCCGCCGGGCGGGGGGAAGTCGACAATGAGCAGTTCTTC.

The chain employs TRBV20-1 and TRBJ2-7, with D perhaps TRBD1 (6 bases). Germline loops: CDR1 DFQATT, CDR2 SNEGSKA (reference sequence). The CDR3 totals 12 residues. V was clipped by 5 bases and J by 0 bases, with 8 bases between them. CDR3 in amino acids: CSAAGDSYEQYF. CDR3 nucleotides: TGCAGTGCTGCAGGGGACTCCTACGAGCAGTACTTC.

V is TRBV4-3 and J is TRBJ2-4; D is uncertain. Trimming pared 0 bases from V and 0 bases from J, leaving 18 bases between. The CDR3 totals 19 residues. The V gene's germline CDR1 is LGHNA and CDR2 YSLEER. The CDR3 region has the DNA TGCGCCAGCAGCCAAGAGGTCAGGTTAACTTCATTAGCCAAAAACATTCAGTACTTC. It encodes CASSQEVRLTSLAKNIQYF.

This clonotype was picked up many times. This chain joins TRBV29-1 and TRBJ1-2; D unclear. V was trimmed by 6 bases and J by 4 bases, leaving 12 bases between them. Germline loops: CDR1 SQVTM, CDR2 ANQGSEA. The CDR3 spans 12 residues. CDR3 sequence (DNA): TGCAGCGTGGCCCGAGGGTCCTATGGCTACACCTTC. Translation gives CSVARGSYGYTF.

This clonotype showed up just a few times. The rearrangement links TRBV13 to TRBJ2-3; D could derive from TRBD1 or TRBD2 (6 bases each). The germline gives CDR1 PRHDT, CDR2 FYEKMQ (reference sequence). The ends were cut back, 5 bases at V and 6 bases at J, with 33 bases in the middle. The CDR3 consists of 20 residues. This CDR3 is CASSPTSVSSRGPSTDTQYF. CDR3 DNA sequence: TGTGCCAGCAGCCCTACGAGCGTTTCGTCCCGGGGGCCGTCCACGGATACGCAGTATTTT.

This clonotype was observed at least ten times. The V gene is TRBV4-3, the J gene TRBJ1-2; a weak D match, TRBD1 (5 bases). There are 14 residues in the CDR3. The germline V gene has CDR1 LGHNA and CDR2 YSLEER. V lost 0 bases and J lost 3, with 8 bases in between. The CDR3 loop is CASSQDGTDYGYTF. The CDR3 DNA follows: TGCGCCAGCAGCCAAGATGGGACCGACTATGGCTACACCTTC.

The chain recombines TRBV10-3 with TRBJ1-3; D remains unclear. The CDR3 spans 15 residues. The germline gives CDR1 ENHRY, CDR2 SYGVKD. The V and J ends lost 0 bases and 4 bases respectively, with 10 bases between them. CDR3: CAISESTRKGNTIYF. CDR3 nucleotides: TGTGCCATCAGTGAGTCGACCAGAAAGGGAAACACCATATATTTT.

In its sample, this clonotype was seen many times. The chain has TRBV7-3 and TRBJ1-4; TRBD1 might be the D (6 bases). The V gene's germline CDR1 is SGHTA and CDR2 FQGTGA. The V gene lost 5 bases and the J gene lost 7 bases, with 17 bases spanning the gap. CDR3 length equals 15 residues. The CDR3 reads CASSPRGGAGEKLFF. In nucleotides, the CDR3 is TGTGCCAGCAGCCCCCGGGGGGGGGCCGGTGAAAAACTGTTTTTT.

In its sample, this clonotype was seen many times. The chain has TRBV6-6 and TRBJ2-3, with D unclear. CDR1 and CDR2 from the germline V gene are MNHNY and SVGAGI (reference sequence). V was pared by 7 bases and J by 3 bases, with 11 bases between. This CDR3 spans 13 amino acids. The CDR3 region has the DNA TGTGCCAGCAAGCAGAGGCAGACAGATACGCAGTATTTT. This translates into CASKQRQTDTQYF.

This clonotype occurred a few times. The chain links TRBV4-3 to TRBJ2-3; 11 nucleotides match TRBD2. This CDR3 comprises 18 residues. CDR1 is LGHNA and CDR2 is YSLEER in the germline V gene. The V gene end was trimmed by 1 base and the J gene end by 0 bases; junction bases not matched to a gene: 6. CDR3 coding DNA: TGCGCCAGCAGCCAAGTCCCCTTAGCGGGGGGGAGCACAGATACGCAGTATTTT. Encoded protein: CASSQVPLAGGSTDTQYF.

This clonotype was seen at least ten times. The rearrangement uses TRBV7-3 and TRBJ1-2; no firm D call. The CDR3 contains 13 residues. V was cut by 6 bases and J by 4 bases, with 12 bases left in between. Looked up from germline, CDR1 is SGHTA and CDR2 is FQGTGA. CDR3: CASRAPGSYGYTF. CDR3 DNA: TGTGCCAGCAGGGCCCCCGGGTCCTATGGCTACACCTTC.

The genes are TRBV5-1 and TRBJ2-5; 7 bases map to TRBD1. After removal of 2 bases from V and 2 bases from J, the junction contained 3 bases not matched to a gene. The CDR3 totals 14 residues. Germline CDR1 reads SGHRS; CDR2 reads YFSETQ. The CDR3 spells CASSLRGPQETQYF. CDR3 bases: TGCGCCAGCAGCTTAAGGGGGCCACAAGAGACCCAGTACTTC.

Many counts were recorded for this clonotype. The V and J genes are TRBV6-5 and TRBJ2-2; D not certain. Germline lookup yields CDR1 MNHEY and CDR2 SVGAGI. Trimming took 0 bases from V and 6 from J, leaving 5 bases between them. The CDR3 is made up of 13 amino acids. CDR3 in DNA: TGTGCCAGCAGTTACTCGACACCCGGGGAGCTGTTTTTT. This translates into CASSYSTPGELFF.

The CDR3 loop reads CSARDRTGGGQPQHF. For the CDR3, the DNA is TGCAGTGCTAGAGATCGGACAGGGGGCGGTCAGCCCCAGCATTTT. The rearrangement joins TRBV20-1 to TRBJ1-5; 11 positions match TRBD1. The CDR3 sequence is 15 residues long. V lost 0 bases to trimming and J lost 6 bases; unmatched junction nucleotides: 4. Germline lookup yields CDR1 DFQATT and CDR2 SNEGSKA (reference sequence).

The rearrangement joins TRBV11-3 to TRBJ2-1; 11 bases align to TRBD1. The J segment lost 7 bases and the V segment lost 5 bases, leaving 7 bases of the junction unmatched. CDR3 length: 15 residues. Germline V CDR1 and CDR2: SGHNT, YENEEA. CDR3 coding DNA: TGTGCCAGCAGCCAAGGACAGGGGGCTATGAATGAGCAGTTCTTC. This sequence encodes CASSQGQGAMNEQFF.

This clonotype was observed many times. This chain links TRBV2 with TRBJ1-6, with D possibly being TRBD1 (6 bases). V lost 4 bases to trimming and J lost 8 bases, with 24 bases between them. The CDR3 loop spans 18 amino acids. Germline CDR1 SNHLY, CDR2 FYNNEI. The CDR3 loop reads CASSVTPGRGARDSPLHF. CDR3 nucleotides: TGTGCCAGCAGTGTTACCCCAGGACGGGGGGCGCGGGATTCACCCCTCCACTTT.

The table lists this clonotype with a few counts. V and J are TRBV6-2 or TRBV6-3 and TRBJ1-2; maybe TRBD1 (5 bases). The V gene lost 3 bases and the J gene lost 4 bases, with 12 bases spanning the gap. CDR3 size: 14 residues. CDR1 is MNHEY and CDR2 is SVGEGT in the germline V gene. CDR3 amino acids: CASSYHAGPYGYTF. The DNA for the CDR3 is TGTGCCAGCAGTTATCACGCAGGGCCCTATGGCTACACCTTC.

The chain is built from TRBV6-1 and TRBJ1-5; 7 positions agree with TRBD1. V shed 2 bases and J 5 bases; nucleotides not matched to a gene: 6. The CDR3 length is 15 residues. Germline V lookup: CDR1 MNHNS, CDR2 SASEGT. The CDR3 DNA reads as TGTGCCAGCAGTGAAAGGGACAGTCCTCATCAGCCCCAGCATTTT. Protein product: CASSERDSPHQPQHF.

At least ten counts were recorded for this clonotype. The genes are TRBV7-8 and TRBJ1-1; weak D call: TRBD1 (6 bases). Germline-derived CDR1 and CDR2 are SGHVS and FQNEAQ. The CDR3 covers 14 residues. Trimming pared 5 bases from V and 7 bases from J, leaving 17 bases between. The CDR3 protein is CASSNRDLGGEAFF. CDR3 in DNA: TGTGCCAGCAGCAACAGGGATTTGGGCGGTGAAGCTTTCTTT.